This T cell receptor beta chain originates from a study of OX40 agonist ivuxolimab in advanced cancers. Whole-study context: Dose-escalation patients suffered from hepatocellular carcinoma, melanoma, renal cell or head and neck cancer.

Assay used: immunoSEQ multiplex PCR; TCRdb lists only in-frame clones, some missing. This sample has 65,000 to 85,000 clones; around nine tenths occur once, and the top ten carry around 2.5%. Blood got drawn at baseline, again on cycle 4 day 1, and then on cycle 7 day 1. This CDR3 comprises 14 residues. Per germline, CDR1 LGHNA and CDR2 YNFKEQ. Trimming left V 4 bases short and J 7 bases short, with 16 bases between. With regard to this clone: Its antigen is as yet unknown.

Whole-study results and caveats: A proportion of nonresponders additionally exhibited low normalized T-cell clonal expansion.

The TCR was taken from an adult with an advanced solid tumor such as melanoma, head and neck, liver or kidney cancer. Sequencing used CD4+ or CD8+ T cells sorted from blood, obtained in a trial of the OX40 agonist ivuxolimab. The V call is TRBV4-2, the J call TRBJ1-2, with a weak D call TRBD1 (5 bases). The CDR3 sequence is CASSLDGTSGGYTF. The CDR3 bases are TGTGCCAGCAGCCTCGACGGGACGTCGGGTGGCTACACCTTC.